The clone carrying this TCR beta chain was picked up many times. This specimen belongs to a study of T-cell reconstitution after alpha-beta-depleted transplantation in children. Construction of the TCRbeta library involved unique molecular identifiers. TCRdb redid the calling of the PCR reads with MiXCR, one entry per CDR3 protein. This table has about 460,000 distinct CDR3 sequences, around 12% appearing once. The length of the CDR3 is 14 residues. V was shortened by 9 bases and J by 3 bases, with 17 bases between the two germline ends. Germline V lookup: CDR1 MNHNS, CDR2 SASEGT. The chain carries TRBV6-1 and TRBJ2-5; a possible D gene is TRBD1 (6 bases). Material: PBMCs from the stem cell graft donor, obtained from the stem cell graft. This receptor was obtained from a human donor who donated a stem cell graft to a child with combined immunodeficiency. The CDR3 sequence is CASTSPGHKETQYF. The CDR3 region has the DNA TGTGCCAGTACCTCCCCGGGACACAAAGAGACCCAGTACTTC.